This passage covers 19 T cell receptor beta chains from one sample sequenced in a study of blood T cell repertoires in COVID-19. TCRdb's table, derived via immunoSEQ multiplex PCR, lists solely in-frame clones and lacks some. The sample gives 99,000 or so clones, 85% to 90% of which show up once; about 3.8% is in the top ten. Sequencing was performed on peripheral blood. The origin of the receptors is a man in his forties or fifties with acute or convalescent COVID-19.

The chain couples TRBV30 to TRBJ2-5, with a tentative D call TRBD1 (5 bases). The germline V gene has CDR1 GTSNPN and CDR2 SVGIG (reference sequence). The CDR3 contains 14 residues. V shed 0 bases and J shed 3 bases, with 11 bases lying between them. CDR3 coding DNA: TGTGCCTGGAGTGTAGGCGACAGTGAAGAGACCCAGTACTTC. Protein product: CAWSVGDSEETQYF.

The genes are TRBV10-1 and TRBJ2-3; 13 positions match TRBD2. V dropped 4 bases and J dropped 6; count of bases not matched to a gene: 4. The CDR3 has 15 amino acids. Germline V gene lookup returns CDR1 WNHNN and CDR2 SYGVQD (reference sequence). In nucleotides, the CDR3 is TGCGCCAGCAGTGGGACTAGCGGGAGTGGTGATACGCAGTATTTT. The encoded protein is CASSGTSGSGDTQYF.

The chain recombines TRBV9 with TRBJ2-5; maybe TRBD2 (5 bases). V shed 2 bases and J shed 5 bases, with 10 bases lying between them. The germline CDR1 and CDR2 sequences are SGDLS and YYNGEE. The CDR3 loop spans 13 amino acids. The CDR3 spells CASSVGLPETQYF. CDR3 DNA sequence: TGTGCCAGCAGCGTCGGACTGCCGGAGACCCAGTACTTC.

The gene calls are TRBV6-5 and TRBJ1-4; the match to TRBD1 covers 8 bases. CDR3 size: 14 residues. V shed 4 bases and J 8 bases; nucleotides not matched to a gene: 6. Looked up from germline, CDR1 is MNHEY and CDR2 is SVGAGI. As DNA, the CDR3 is TGTGCCAGCAGTTTTACAGGGACAGGCGAAAAACTGTTTTTT. Amino acids: CASSFTGTGEKLFF.

The chain links TRBV5-1 to TRBJ2-7; 12 bases are shared with TRBD2. V shed 6 bases and J 6 bases; nucleotides not matched to a gene: 7. This CDR3 comprises 14 residues. Germline values: CDR1 SGHRS, CDR2 YFSETQ. The CDR3 bases are TGCGCCAGCAACAGACTAGCGGGAGTTTCCGAGCAGTACTTC. Protein product: CASNRLAGVSEQYF.

V is TRBV30 and J is TRBJ2-5; D may match TRBD1 or TRBD2 (5 bases each). Germline values: CDR1 GTSNPN, CDR2 SVGIG (reference sequence). The CDR3 is made up of 13 amino acids. With 5 bases removed from V and 5 bases from J, the gap between germline ends came to 15 bases. CDR3 in DNA: TGTGCCTGGGACAGTCTAGCCGGCGAGACCCAGTACTTC. Translated, it gives CAWDSLAGETQYF. Full variable domain (missing parts from reference TRBV30 and TRBJ2-5): SQTIHQWPATLVQPVGSPLSLECTVEGTSNPNLYWYRQAAGRGLQLLFYSVGIGQISSEVPQNLSASRPQDRQFILSSKKLLLSDSGFYLCAWDSLAGETQYFGPGTRLLVL.

The rearrangement uses TRBV7-9 and TRBJ1-4; no clear D. The germline V and J ends were trimmed by 2 bases and 8 bases, with 12 bases remaining between them. Germline CDR1 and CDR2: SEHNR and FQNEAQ (reference sequence). The CDR3 length is 14 residues. CDR3 coding DNA: TGTGCCAGCAGCTTAACGGGAAATCGGGAAAAACTGTTTTTT. Its translation: CASSLTGNREKLFF.

The CDR3 DNA reads as TGCGCCAGCAGCCAAGCCTTTCGGGACAGGGGGAGTGGGGAGCATTTT. It translates to CASSQAFRDRGSGEHF. The rearrangement links TRBV4-1 to TRBJ1-5, with 11 positions matching TRBD1. The ends lost 1 base at V and 14 bases at J; junction bases unmatched: 13. The germline V gene has CDR1 MGHRA and CDR2 YSYEKL. The CDR3 length is 16 residues.

CDR3 nucleotide sequence: TGTGCCAGTAGTATCCAATTAGGGACACGGGGATCCTATGGCTACACCTTC. Protein product: CASSIQLGTRGSYGYTF. This chain links TRBV19 with TRBJ1-2, with D maybe TRBD1 (6 bases). Germline V CDR1 and CDR2: LNHDA, SQIVND (reference sequence). Trimming cost V 3 bases and J 4 bases, with 21 bases left between them. CDR3 length: 17 amino acids.

The gene calls are TRBV2 and TRBJ1-6, with 7 bases matching TRBD1. With V trimmed by 8 bases and J by 9 bases, 7 bases remained unmatched. Germline loops: CDR1 SNHLY, CDR2 FYNNEI. The CDR3 spans 13 residues. The CDR3 nucleotides are TGTGCCAGCCGGGACAGACTTGGTTCACCCCTCCACTTT. This encodes CASRDRLGSPLHF. The whole variable domain, remainder taken from reference TRBV2 and TRBJ1-6, is EPEVTQTPSHQVTQMGQEVILRCVPISNHLYFYWYRQILGQKVEFLVSFYNNEISEKSEIFDDQFSVERPDGSNFTLKIRSTKLEDSAMYFCASRDRLGSPLHFGNGTRLTVT.

The CDR3 protein is CASSTLTSASYEQYF. DNA for the CDR3: TGTGCCAGTAGTACCCTTACTAGCGCAAGTTACGAGCAGTACTTC. This chain links TRBV19 with TRBJ2-7; 7 bases map to TRBD2. V trimming: 4 bases; J trimming: 4 bases; junction bases outside the gene matches: 10. This CDR3 has 15 amino acids. Germline CDR1 reads LNHDA; CDR2 reads SQIVND (reference sequence).

The chain is built from TRBV5-6 and TRBJ1-1, with no clear D. V was trimmed by 3 bases and J by 1 base, leaving 7 bases between them. This CDR3 has 13 amino acids. Per the germline V gene, CDR1 is SGHDT and CDR2 is YYEEEE. This chain's CDR3 is CASSSVGNTEAFF. The CDR3, as DNA: TGTGCCAGCAGCTCCGTCGGGAACACTGAAGCTTTCTTT.

The V gene is TRBV5-4, the J gene TRBJ1-2, with 9 positions matching TRBD1. V shed 0 bases, J shed 4 bases, and the junction held 4 bases outside the gene matches. CDR1 is SGHNT, CDR2 YYREEE, per germline (reference sequence). This CDR3 has 15 residues. The CDR3: CASSLGGQGRYGYTF. The CDR3 DNA sequence: TGTGCCAGCAGCTTGGGCGGACAGGGGCGCTATGGCTACACCTTC.

CDR3 nucleotides: TGTGCCAGCTCACCACCATACCCAGGGGGCGCGGAACTTGGCTACACCTTC. Encoded protein: CASSPPYPGGAELGYTF. The chain links TRBV18 to TRBJ1-2; 8 nucleotides align to TRBD1. The junction had 13 bases not matched to a gene; V was cut back by 0 bases and J by 7 bases. This CDR3 contains 17 residues. Per germline, CDR1 KGHSH and CDR2 LQKENI.

Note on this clone: This same CDR3 is encoded by further DNA sequences in the sample. This sequence joins TRBV5-1 and TRBJ1-3; the D gene is possibly TRBD1 (5 bases). This CDR3 is 12 amino acids long. Germline CDR1 and CDR2: SGHRS and YFSETQ. V was shortened by 4 bases and J by 4 bases, with 6 bases between the two germline ends. Written as DNA, the CDR3 is TGCGCCAGCAGCCCAGGGGGAAACACCATATATTTT. Residues: CASSPGGNTIYF.

This clone occurred a few times. The chain combines TRBV19 with TRBJ2-1; maybe TRBD2 (6 bases). Trimming removed 4 bases at V and 10 bases at J, with 20 bases between. The germline V gene has CDR1 LNHDA and CDR2 SQIVND (reference sequence). This CDR3 contains 15 residues. This CDR3 reads CASSTLAREVREQFF. CDR3 DNA sequence: TGTGCCAGTAGTACACTAGCACGGGAAGTAAGGGAGCAGTTCTTC.

The chain uses TRBV5-4 and TRBJ2-7, with D perhaps TRBD1 (5 bases). The germline CDR1 and CDR2 sequences are SGHNT and YYREEE (reference sequence). The V end lost 2 bases, the J end lost 5 bases, and 14 bases lay between the germline ends. This CDR3 is 14 amino acids long. The CDR3 region has the DNA TGTGCCAGCAGCTTCCAGCAGGGTGCGCACGAGCAGTACTTC. This sequence encodes CASSFQQGAHEQYF.

The chain uses TRBV28 and TRBJ2-7; no reliable D call. This CDR3 region has 12 residues. Trimming pared 5 bases from V and 4 bases from J, leaving 9 bases between. The germline V gene encodes CDR1 MDHEN and CDR2 SYDVKM. CDR3 amino acids: CASSPKPYEQYF. CDR3 bases: TGTGCCAGCAGTCCGAAGCCTTACGAGCAGTACTTC.

This clone has only one observation. The V call is TRBV20-1, the J call TRBJ1-4; D gene uncertain. V dropped 3 bases and J dropped 8 bases, with 10 bases sitting between them. The CDR3 has 12 residues. Germline assignment: CDR1 DFQATT and CDR2 SNEGSKA (reference sequence). The CDR3 DNA sequence: TGCAGTGCTAGTCACCAGGCGGAAAAACTGTTTTTT. Amino acid sequence: CSASHQAEKLFF.